The sample holds a few counts of the clone carrying this TCR beta chain. This record belongs to a study of T-cell memory formation after mild COVID-19. Study in general: In these data, TCR clusters were largely donor specific.

TCRdb fed the 5' RACE reads into MiXCR, producing one record per CDR3 protein. The sample consists of 400,000 to 500,000 distinct CDR3 sequences, about a sixth of them appearing once. The CDR3 contains 11 residues. The germline V and J ends were trimmed by 0 bases and 6 bases, with 3 bases remaining between them. Sequencing was done on a sample of PBMCs or a T cell subset sorted from them (not recorded which). The chain links TRBV12-3 or TRBV12-4 to TRBJ2-7; D is ambiguous. This TCR derives from a man aged 18 to 29 who had mild COVID-19 (a few samples of this study predate the infection). Cell type and time point are not known. The CDR3 loop is CASSLAGEQYF. The CDR3 DNA is TGTGCCAGCAGTTTAGCGGGCGAGCAGTACTTC.